Below, one T cell receptor (beta chain) is given with its context. Survey-level TCR beta sequencing used the immunoSEQ assay. This table comes from immunoSEQ multiplex PCR, and its TCRdb copy is limited to in-frame clones, with some not included. This sample has 60,000 to 75,000 clones; around 93% occur once, and the top ten carry around 4.5%. V lost 2 bases and J 4 bases, leaving 10 bases between the germline ends. Germline CDR1 reads SGHKS; CDR2 reads YYEKEE (reference sequence). This CDR3 comprises 14 residues. This chain connects TRBV5-5 to TRBJ1-5, with D uncertain. Sequences were obtained from PBMCs. The TCR was taken from a man in his forties with rheumatoid arthritis. CDR3 residues: CASSFQLGNQPQHF. The CDR3 DNA sequence: TGTGCCAGCAGCTTTCAGCTAGGTAATCAGCCCCAGCATTTT.